This TCR beta chain appears in the sequencing data of a study of blood T cell repertoires in COVID-19. Study details: Samples came from the United States, Italy and Spain, spanning acute and convalescent COVID-19. In each case, the material was cDNA or gDNA derived from T cells, B-cell-depleted T cells, or PBMCs.

Germline V lookup: CDR1 MDHEN, CDR2 SYDVKM. The trim removed 4 bases at V and 2 bases at J, leaving 1 base unmatched. This CDR3 comprises 13 residues. In the original analysis: Scientists estimated how many nucleated cells there were by amplifying reference gene primers. Clones were sequenced by immunoSEQ multiplex PCR, and TCRdb holds only the in-frame ones, with some missing. That table supplies the V and J calls and clone size; D and trimming were determined from the DNA. This sample has around 110,000 clones; approximately 84% occur once, and the top ten carry 7.5%. Sample: peripheral blood. The V call is TRBV28, the J call TRBJ1-2; 7 nucleotides match TRBD1. The clonotype was recovered from a man between 65 and 80 years old with active or convalescent COVID-19. This CDR3 is CASSSGQNYGYTF. CDR3 sequence (DNA): TGTGCCAGCAGTTCGGGACAGAACTATGGCTACACCTTC.